A single sample gave rise to the 11 T cell receptor beta chains below, sequenced in a study of response to subunit inactivated influenza vaccine. TCRdb independently ran MiXCR on the RT-PCR reads; one entry per CDR3 protein. In the table there are hundreds of thousands of distinct CDR3 sequences, around 15% of which are singletons. The sequenced sample was PBMCs from blood, obtained roughly 2 weeks before vaccination. Receptors were obtained from a man over 45 who received an inactivated influenza vaccine.

CDR3 region: CAISATGTGYSYEQYF. DNA for the CDR3: TGTGCCATCAGTGCGACCGGGACAGGCTATTCCTACGAGCAGTACTTC. This chain connects TRBV10-3 to TRBJ2-7; TRBD1 agrees at 8 bases. V lost 4 bases and J lost 1; bases outside the gene matches: 9. Germline CDR1 reads ENHRY; CDR2 reads SYGVKD. The length of the CDR3 is 16 residues.

The chain recombines TRBV5-1 with TRBJ1-1; D is ambiguous. Germline V gene data show CDR1 as SGHRS and CDR2 as YFSETQ. The CDR3 loop spans 15 amino acids. The germline V and J ends were trimmed by 0 bases and 4 bases, with 13 bases remaining between them. CDR3 amino acids: CASSLDSTGSTEAFF. The CDR3 nucleotides are TGCGCCAGCAGCTTGGACAGTACGGGGAGCACTGAAGCTTTCTTT. Full variable domain (remainder filled in from reference TRBV5-1 and TRBJ1-1): KAGVTQTPRYLIKTRGQQVTLSCSPISGHRSVSWYQQTPGQGLQFLFEYFSETQRNKGNFPGRFSGRQFSNSRSEMNVSTLELGDSALYLCASSLDSTGSTEAFFGQGTRLTVV.

The V and J genes are TRBV12-3 or TRBV12-4 and TRBJ2-2; no reliable D call. The CDR3 has 14 residues. V dropped 8 bases and J dropped 8 bases, with 18 bases sitting between them. The CDR3 DNA is TGTGCCAGCTCCCCGGTGCGCCGGATAGGGGAGCTGTTTTTT. Amino acid sequence: CASSPVRRIGELFF.

The rearrangement joins TRBV28 to TRBJ2-7; a weak D match, TRBD1 (6 bases). Trimming took 6 bases from V and 2 from J, leaving 17 bases between them. The CDR3 sequence is 15 residues long. Germline V gene lookup returns CDR1 MDHEN and CDR2 SYDVKM. In DNA, the CDR3 is TGTGCCAGCAGCCCAGACAGGCGGAAAGCCTACGAGCAGTACTTC. Residues: CASSPDRRKAYEQYF.

This clonotype was detected only a few times. This chain connects TRBV7-9 to TRBJ2-7; TRBD2 is a possible D gene (5 bases). Germline V gene data show CDR1 as SEHNR and CDR2 as FQNEAQ (reference sequence). This CDR3 comprises 15 residues. The V end was cut by 1 base, the J end by 4 bases, with 14 bases between. The CDR3: CASSLGVGERYEQYF. The CDR3 bases are TGTGCCAGCAGCTTAGGGGTTGGAGAGCGGTACGAGCAGTACTTC.

This clonotype was detected a few times. The rearrangement links TRBV7-8 to TRBJ2-3; 9 positions match TRBD2. The CDR3 sequence is 16 residues long. The V and J ends lost 1 base and 7 bases, in that order; junction bases with no gene match: 9. In germline, CDR1 is SGHVS, CDR2 FQNEAQ. Written as DNA, the CDR3 is TGTGCCAGCAGCTTAGTGGAGCGGGGGGCCTCTTATACGCAGTATTTT. It encodes CASSLVERGASYTQYF.

The CDR3 nucleotides read TGTGCCAGCTCACCACGTACTAGCGGGAGTATGTACAATGAGCAGTTCTTC. Its protein is CASSPRTSGSMYNEQFF. The chain recombines TRBV18 with TRBJ2-1; the match to TRBD2 covers 11 bases. CDR3 length: 17 residues. V was clipped by 1 base and J by 4 bases; unmatched bases: 6. Per the germline V gene, CDR1 is KGHSH and CDR2 is LQKENI.

The chain has TRBV5-1 and TRBJ2-5; D tentatively fits TRBD1 or TRBD2 (7 bases each). Deletions cut 2 bases from V and 3 bases from J, with 14 bases between. Germline loops: CDR1 SGHRS, CDR2 YFSETQ. This CDR3 is 15 amino acids long. CDR3 bases: TGCGCCAGCAGCTTTCAGGGGGGGACCGAAGAGACCCAGTACTTC. Protein product: CASSFQGGTEETQYF.

There are a few counts of this clonotype. This rearrangement joins TRBV4-1 to TRBJ1-6; 7 nucleotides line up with TRBD1. V lost 1 base, J lost 7 bases, and 7 bases stayed unmatched. Germline loops: CDR1 MGHRA, CDR2 YSYEKL. The CDR3 is 16 residues long. CDR3: CASSQVVGGGNSPLHF. CDR3 DNA: TGCGCCAGCAGCCAAGTCGTAGGGGGCGGGAATTCACCCCTCCACTTT.

This clonotype has more than one count but fewer than ten. The chain employs TRBV20-1 and TRBJ2-1; D possibly uses TRBD1 or TRBD2 (5 bases each). Trimming pared 6 bases from V and 0 bases from J, leaving 9 bases between. Germline lookup yields CDR1 DFQATT and CDR2 SNEGSKA (reference sequence). The CDR3 is 13 amino acids. The CDR3 reads CSARDGSYNEQFF. In DNA, the CDR3 is TGCAGTGCCAGGGACGGCTCCTACAATGAGCAGTTCTTC.

The sample holds many counts of this clonotype. The J gene is TRBJ1-1, the V gene TRBV12-3 or TRBV12-4; tentative D call: TRBD1 (5 bases). The CDR3 contains 14 residues. The V end was cut by 6 bases, the J end by 4 bases, with 15 bases between. The CDR3 protein is CASRIRRGFTEAFF. CDR3 coding DNA: TGTGCCAGCAGAATTCGAAGGGGTTTCACTGAAGCTTTCTTT.